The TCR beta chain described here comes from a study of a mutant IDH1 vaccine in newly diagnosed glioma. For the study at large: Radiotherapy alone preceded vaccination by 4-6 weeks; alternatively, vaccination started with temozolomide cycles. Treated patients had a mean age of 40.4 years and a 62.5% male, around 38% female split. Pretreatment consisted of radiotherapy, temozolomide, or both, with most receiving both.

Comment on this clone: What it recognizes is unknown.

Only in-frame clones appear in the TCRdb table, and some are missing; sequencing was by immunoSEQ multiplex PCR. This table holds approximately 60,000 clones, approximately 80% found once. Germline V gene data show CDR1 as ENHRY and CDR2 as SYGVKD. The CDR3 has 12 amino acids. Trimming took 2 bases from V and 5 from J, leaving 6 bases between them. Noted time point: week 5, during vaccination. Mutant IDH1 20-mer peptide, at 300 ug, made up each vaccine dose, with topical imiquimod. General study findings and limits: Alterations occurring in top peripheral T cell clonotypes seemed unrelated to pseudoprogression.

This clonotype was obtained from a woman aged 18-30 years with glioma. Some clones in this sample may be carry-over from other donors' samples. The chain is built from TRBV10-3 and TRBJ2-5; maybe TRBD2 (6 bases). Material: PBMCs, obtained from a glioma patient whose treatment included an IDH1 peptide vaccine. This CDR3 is CAISEREETQYF. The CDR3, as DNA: TGTGCCATCAGTGAGCGGGAGGAGACCCAGTACTTC.